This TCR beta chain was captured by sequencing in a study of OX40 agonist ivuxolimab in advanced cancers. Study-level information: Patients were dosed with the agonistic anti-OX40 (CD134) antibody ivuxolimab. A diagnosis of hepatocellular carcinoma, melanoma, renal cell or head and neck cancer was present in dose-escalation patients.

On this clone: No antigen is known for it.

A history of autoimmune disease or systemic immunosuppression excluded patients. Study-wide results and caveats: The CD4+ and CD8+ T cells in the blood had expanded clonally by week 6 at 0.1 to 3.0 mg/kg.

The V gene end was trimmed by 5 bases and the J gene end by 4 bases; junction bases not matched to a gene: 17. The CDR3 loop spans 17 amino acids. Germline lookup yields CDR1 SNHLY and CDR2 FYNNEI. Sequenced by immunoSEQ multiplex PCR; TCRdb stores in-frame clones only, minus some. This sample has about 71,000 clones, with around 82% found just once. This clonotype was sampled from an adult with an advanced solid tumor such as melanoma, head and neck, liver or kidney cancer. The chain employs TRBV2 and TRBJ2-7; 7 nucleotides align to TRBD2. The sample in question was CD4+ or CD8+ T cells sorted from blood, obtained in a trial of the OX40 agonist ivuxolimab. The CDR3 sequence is CASSIRLDLWGGYEQYF. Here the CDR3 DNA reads TGTGCCAGCAGTATCCGGTTGGACCTTTGGGGAGGGTACGAGCAGTACTTC. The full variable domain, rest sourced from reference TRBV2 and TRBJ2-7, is EPEVTQTPSHQVTQMGQEVILRCVPISNHLYFYWYRQILGQKVEFLVSFYNNEISEKSEIFDDQFSVERPDGSNFTLKIRSTKLEDSAMYFCASSIRLDLWGGYEQYFGPGTRLTVT.